The 9 T cell receptor beta chains in this list originate from one sample, sequenced in a study of prognosis after radiotherapy for stage I lung cancer (dated by TCRdb to the early 2020s). The listed sequencing device is Illumina HiSeq 3000. Two rounds of multiplex PCR were used to amplify the TCR beta CDR3 region from genomic DNA. In the first round of PCR, primers specific to each TRBV and TRBJ gene were used, and the primer sequences are filed in Chinese patent CN105087789A. TCRdb redid the processing of the public reads, applying fastp at Q25 and MiXCR, and retained in-frame beta chains. Entries that share a CDR3 protein sequence are merged under the most common genes and DNA. The sample table holds approximately 25,000 distinct CDR3 sequences, of which around 45% were seen once. The ten largest clones capture 14% to 15% of the sample. The sample was PBMCs, taken before or after stereotactic body radiation therapy (not recorded which). Receptor source: a donor over 45 with non-small cell lung cancer.

This clonotype came up many times. V is TRBV7-9 and J is TRBJ2-1; the D is unclear. Germline CDR1 SEHNR, CDR2 FQNEAQ (reference sequence). The ends were cut back, 5 bases at V and 10 bases at J, with 12 bases in the middle. The CDR3 consists of 12 residues. The CDR3 DNA sequence: TGTGCCAGCAGCACAGTAGGCCACGAGCAGTTCTTC. Translated, it gives CASSTVGHEQFF.

The chain combines TRBV11-2 with TRBJ1-3; D is possibly TRBD1 (5 bases). Trimming shortened V by 4 bases and J by 0 bases, and 10 bases separated the two germline ends. This CDR3 region has 15 residues. In germline, CDR1 is SGHAT, CDR2 FQNNGV. The CDR3 DNA follows: TGTGCCAGCAGCTGGTCGACAGACTCTGGAAACACCATATATTTT. Translating gives CASSWSTDSGNTIYF. Filled out from reference TRBV11-2 and TRBJ1-3, the complete variable domain reads EAGVAQSPRYKIIEKRQSVAFWCNPISGHATLYWYQQILGQGPKLLIQFQNNGVVDDSQLPKDRFSAERLKGVDSTLKIQPAKLEDSAVYLCASSWSTDSGNTIYFGEGSWLTVV.

This clonotype counts as medium-sized. The V call is TRBV20-1, the J call TRBJ1-2, with D perhaps matching TRBD1 (5 bases). CDR3 size: 13 residues. Trimming stripped 6 bases from V and 3 bases from J, with 14 bases between. Germline V gene sequence: CDR1 DFQATT, CDR2 SNEGSKA (reference sequence). The CDR3 DNA reads TGCAGTGCCAGGGAGGGTGGGGACTATGGCTACACCTTC. Protein: CSAREGGDYGYTF.

This clonotype was observed at least ten times. Sequence at one end of the junction differs from germline and may be a read error. The chain recombines TRBV19 with TRBJ1-5; D is undetermined. The CDR3 runs to 16 residues. From germline, CDR1 is LNHDA and CDR2 SQIVND (reference sequence). The CDR3: CASSTPREVSDQPQHF. The CDR3 DNA reads TGTGCCAGTAGTACCCCGCGGGAGGTTAGCGATCAGCCCCAGCATTTT.

In its sample, this clonotype ranks as medium-sized. This chain connects TRBV9 to TRBJ1-2, with 9 nucleotides matching TRBD1. This CDR3 has 15 amino acids. Trimming took 3 bases from V and 7 from J; bases not matched to a gene: 10. From germline, CDR1 is SGDLS and CDR2 YYNGEE. The DNA of the CDR3 is TGTGCCAGCAGCGGCGCGACAGGGGGTGGATTTGGCTACACCTTC. The encoded protein is CASSGATGGGFGYTF.

This sequence joins TRBV6-1 and TRBJ2-1; D not certain. CDR1 and CDR2 (germline): MNHNS, SASEGT. The CDR3 contains 11 residues. V lost 10 bases, J lost 9 bases, and 13 bases lay in between. This CDR3 is CAIIWLGEQFF. CDR3 DNA sequence: TGTGCCATCATTTGGTTGGGTGAGCAGTTCTTC.

This clonotype has ten or more counts. The chain couples TRBV20-1 to TRBJ2-5; D is ambiguous. V lost 2 bases and J 1 base, leaving 5 bases between the germline ends. The CDR3 extends over 12 amino acids. Per the germline V gene, CDR1 is DFQATT and CDR2 is SNEGSKA (reference sequence). DNA for the CDR3: TGCAGTGCTAGAATCATCCAAGAGACCCAGTACTTC. Translating it yields CSARIIQETQYF.

Many counts were recorded for this clonotype. Germline is not matched at one junction end, which may reflect a read error. The rearrangement uses TRBV7-7 and TRBJ2-5, with 10 positions matching TRBD1. The CDR3 covers 17 residues. Germline V gives CDR1 SSHAT, CDR2 FNYEAQ (reference sequence). Here the CDR3 DNA reads TGTGCTAGCAGCTTCGGCCGCCGGGACAGGGGTCAAGAGACCCAGTACTTC. This translates into CASSFGRRDRGQETQYF.

About this clonotype itself: Just one base apart from a much larger clone, this may be a read error. The chain is built from TRBV7-2 and TRBJ2-5; TRBD2 agrees at 7 bases. V lost 7 bases, J lost 10 bases, and 15 bases stayed unmatched. The CDR3 has 14 residues. CDR1 is SGHTA and CDR2 is FQGNSA in the germline V gene. The CDR3 nucleotides are TGTGCCAGCACCCCGTCTTCTGCAAGCGGGAACCAGTACTTC. Translated, it gives CASTPSSASGNQYF. Variable domain in full (rest from reference TRBV7-2 and TRBJ2-5): GAGVSQSPSNKVTEKGKDVELRCDPISGHTALYWYRQSLGQGLEFLIYFQGNSAPDKSGLPSDRFSAERTGGSVSTLTIQRTQQEDSAVYLCASTPSSASGNQYFGPGTRLLVL.